These T cell receptor beta chains were read from a single sample in a study of human thymus T cells. Method: immunoSEQ multiplex PCR; TCRdb's copy keeps in-frame clones and lacks some. The profile shows about 130,000 clones, about 95% of them singletons. Sequenced: thymus tissue. These receptors originate from a boy under three years old with a congenital heart defect but otherwise immunologically healthy. CDR3s include the opening cysteine and the closing phenylalanine or tryptophan. A D gene is named only where the DNA matches it firmly. Part of the rows lack a size; the others show once, few, many or a class for expanded clones.

clone_size: .; d_call: TRBD1; v_call: TRBV5-1; j_call: TRBJ2-2; cdr3_nt: TGCGCCAGCAGCTTAGGGACAGGCGAAATCACCGGGGAGCTGTTTTTT; cdr3_aa: CASSLGTGEITGELFF
clone_size: .; d_call: .; v_call: TRBV29-1; j_call: TRBJ1-6; cdr3_nt: TGCAGCGTTATCCAATACTATTTGACAGTCAAGAGCTCCTATAATTCACCCCTCCACTTT; cdr3_aa: CSVIQYYLTVKSSYNSPLHF
clone_size: .; d_call: .; v_call: TRBV4-2; j_call: TRBJ1-4; cdr3_nt: TGTGCCAGCAGCCAAGATCGTGCAGATGAAAAACTGTTTTTT; cdr3_aa: CASSQDRADEKLFF
clone_size: .; d_call: .; v_call: TRBV5-1; j_call: TRBJ2-1; cdr3_nt: TGCGCCAGCCGGGGCCCCCGGGTAGATGAGCAGTTCTTC; cdr3_aa: CASRGPRVDEQFF
clone_size: .; d_call: TRBD2; v_call: TRBV5-6; j_call: TRBJ2-1; cdr3_nt: TGTGCCAGCAGCTTGGGGACTAGCGGGGGGATTAGCTCCTACAATGAGCAGTTCTTC; cdr3_aa: CASSLGTSGGISSYNEQFF
clone_size: .; d_call: TRBD1; v_call: TRBV13; j_call: TRBJ2-2; cdr3_nt: TGTGCCAGCAGCTCACGACAGGGGTCCGGGGAGCTGTTTTTT; cdr3_aa: CASSSRQGSGELFF
clone_size: .; d_call: .; v_call: TRBV10-3; j_call: TRBJ1-3; cdr3_nt: TGTGCCATCAGTGAGGGCAGGGGAAAAGGAAACACCATATATTTT; cdr3_aa: CAISEGRGKGNTIYF
clone_size: .; d_call: .; v_call: TRBV25-1; j_call: TRBJ1-4; cdr3_nt: TGTGCCAGCAGTGAATACCGGGGGTCGTTTGAAAAACTGTTTTTT; cdr3_aa: CASSEYRGSFEKLFF
clone_size: .; d_call: TRBD1; v_call: TRBV10-3; j_call: TRBJ1-2; cdr3_nt: TGTGCCATCAGTGGCCGACAGGGGGAAGGTGGCTACACCTTC; cdr3_aa: CAISGRQGEGGYTF
clone_size: .; d_call: .; v_call: TRBV5-4; j_call: TRBJ2-3; cdr3_nt: TGTGCCAGCAGCCCAGAGGGACTGACTAGAGCAGATACGCAGTATTTT; cdr3_aa: CASSPEGLTRADTQYF
clone_size: .; d_call: .; v_call: TRBV20-1; j_call: TRBJ1-2; cdr3_nt: TGCAGTGCCTGGGACCGCTATGGCTACACCTTC; cdr3_aa: CSAWDRYGYTF
clone_size: once; d_call: TRBD1; v_call: TRBV18; j_call: TRBJ1-2; cdr3_nt: TGTGCCAGCTCACCCACGACAGGGGCTGGCTACACCTTC; cdr3_aa: CASSPTTGAGYTF
clone_size: .; d_call: .; v_call: TRBV19; j_call: TRBJ1-6; cdr3_nt: TGTGCCAGTAGTCGGCATATATATAATTCACCCCTCCACTTT; cdr3_aa: CASSRHIYNSPLHF
clone_size: .; d_call: .; v_call: TRBV9; j_call: TRBJ2-2; cdr3_nt: TGTGCCAGCAGCGCCGGGGGGCAGTATGTTAGCGGGGAGCTGTTTTTT; cdr3_aa: CASSAGGQYVSGELFF
clone_size: .; d_call: .; v_call: TRBV6-1; j_call: TRBJ1-2; cdr3_nt: TGTGCCAGCACCTCCGACAGCTATGGCTACACCTTC; cdr3_aa: CASTSDSYGYTF
clone_size: .; d_call: TRBD2; v_call: TRBV28; j_call: TRBJ2-1; cdr3_nt: TGTGCCAGCAGCAAAGGACTAGCGGGTTACAATGAGCAGTTCTTC; cdr3_aa: CASSKGLAGYNEQFF
clone_size: .; d_call: TRBD1; v_call: TRBV10-3; j_call: TRBJ2-1; cdr3_nt: TGTGCCATCAGTGAGTCCCGGGACAGCTCCTACAATGAGCAGTTCTTC; cdr3_aa: CAISESRDSSYNEQFF
clone_size: .; d_call: .; v_call: TRBV5-5; j_call: TRBJ1-1; cdr3_nt: TGTGCCAGCAGCTTGTATGGTGTACTAGTCAAGGACACTGAAGCTTTCTTT; cdr3_aa: CASSLYGVLVKDTEAFF
clone_size: once; d_call: .; v_call: TRBV12-5; j_call: TRBJ1-3; cdr3_nt: TGTGCTAGTGGTTGGAGGGGGGGGCACTTCTCTGGAAACACCATATATTTT; cdr3_aa: CASGWRGGHFSGNTIYF
clone_size: .; d_call: .; v_call: TRBV20-1; j_call: TRBJ1-2; cdr3_nt: TGCAGCACCAAACGGCCCGAAGGCTACACCTTC; cdr3_aa: CSTKRPEGYTF
clone_size: .; d_call: .; v_call: TRBV28; j_call: TRBJ1-6; cdr3_nt: TGTGCCAGCAGTCAAGTACAGGGACTCTCCTATAATTCACCCCTCCACTTT; cdr3_aa: CASSQVQGLSYNSPLHF
clone_size: .; d_call: .; v_call: TRBV28; j_call: TRBJ2-6; cdr3_nt: TGTGCCAGCAGCAATCTCCTTTCTGGGGCCAACGTCCTGACTTTC; cdr3_aa: CASSNLLSGANVLTF
clone_size: .; d_call: TRBD1; v_call: TRBV29-1; j_call: TRBJ2-1; cdr3_nt: TGCAGCGTTGAAGATCCGGACAGGGAATCAGATAGCTCCTACAATGAGCAGTTCTTC; cdr3_aa: CSVEDPDRESDSSYNEQFF
clone_size: .; d_call: .; v_call: TRBV30; j_call: TRBJ1-2; cdr3_nt: TGTGCCTGGAGTGCCCCCATACATGTGGATTCCACCCCCGGCTACACCTTC; cdr3_aa: CAWSAPIHVDSTPGYTF
clone_size: .; d_call: .; v_call: TRBV9; j_call: TRBJ1-6; cdr3_nt: TGTGCCAGCAGCGTAGGTTCTCCTGATTCACCCCTCCACTTT; cdr3_aa: CASSVGSPDSPLHF
clone_size: .; d_call: TRBD1; v_call: TRBV10-3; j_call: TRBJ2-5; cdr3_nt: TGTGCCATCAGTTCTACCGGGACAGGGTGGCGGGAGACCCAGTACTTC; cdr3_aa: CAISSTGTGWRETQYF
clone_size: .; d_call: .; v_call: TRBV6-6; j_call: TRBJ1-5; cdr3_nt: TGTGCCAGCAGTTACAAACAGATTTATAGCAATCAGCCCCAGCATTTT; cdr3_aa: CASSYKQIYSNQPQHF
clone_size: .; d_call: .; v_call: TRBV30; j_call: TRBJ1-4; cdr3_nt: TGTGCCTGGAGTGCCCCGGACAGAGCAACTAATGAAAAACTGTTTTTT; cdr3_aa: CAWSAPDRATNEKLFF
clone_size: .; d_call: TRBD2; v_call: TRBV7-2; j_call: TRBJ2-7; cdr3_nt: TGTGCCAGCAGCTCTAGCGGGATCGAGCAGTACTTC; cdr3_aa: CASSSSGIEQYF
clone_size: .; d_call: TRBD1; v_call: TRBV7-6; j_call: TRBJ1-1; cdr3_nt: TGTGCCAGCAGCCCCGTAATGGAGGGGGCTATAGCGAACACTGAAGCTTTCTTT; cdr3_aa: CASSPVMEGAIANTEAFF
clone_size: .; d_call: TRBD1; v_call: TRBV12-5; j_call: TRBJ1-5; cdr3_nt: TGTGCTAGTGGTTCGTCGGGACAGGGGATCACGCCCCAGCATTTT; cdr3_aa: CASGSSGQGITPQHF
clone_size: .; d_call: TRBD1; v_call: TRBV28; j_call: TRBJ1-1; cdr3_nt: TGTGCCAGCAGTGAAAGACAGGGTGAGAACACTGAAGCTTTCTTT; cdr3_aa: CASSERQGENTEAFF
clone_size: .; d_call: .; v_call: TRBV28; j_call: TRBJ2-1; cdr3_nt: TGTGCCAGCAGTGCCGGACGGAACAATGAGCAGTTCTTC; cdr3_aa: CASSAGRNNEQFF
clone_size: .; d_call: .; v_call: TRBV7-2; j_call: TRBJ2-7; cdr3_nt: TGTGCCAGCAGCTTGCCGACGCGGGCCCCGGCCTACGAGCAGTACTTC; cdr3_aa: CASSLPTRAPAYEQYF
clone_size: .; d_call: TRBD1; v_call: TRBV7-2; j_call: TRBJ1-2; cdr3_nt: TGTGCCAGCAGCTTGGACAGGGGAAGCTATGGCTACACCTTC; cdr3_aa: CASSLDRGSYGYTF
clone_size: .; d_call: TRBD2; v_call: TRBV29-1; j_call: TRBJ2-5; cdr3_nt: TGCAGCGGGACTAGCGGGGAAGAGACCCAGTACTTC; cdr3_aa: CSGTSGEETQYF
clone_size: .; d_call: TRBD1; v_call: TRBV7-9; j_call: TRBJ2-7; cdr3_nt: TGTGCCAGCAGCTTAGGGACAGGGGACGAGCAGTACTTC; cdr3_aa: CASSLGTGDEQYF
clone_size: .; d_call: TRBD2; v_call: TRBV10-2; j_call: TRBJ2-3; cdr3_nt: TGCGCCAGCAGTGAGAGCCGTGGACTAGCGGGAAGCACAGATACGCAGTATTTT; cdr3_aa: CASSESRGLAGSTDTQYF
clone_size: .; d_call: .; v_call: TRBV6-1; j_call: TRBJ2-7; cdr3_nt: TGTGCCAGCAGCCCGAAGTCCGTCTGGGAGCAGTACTTC; cdr3_aa: CASSPKSVWEQYF
clone_size: once; d_call: TRBD1; v_call: TRBV30; j_call: TRBJ2-5; cdr3_nt: TGTGCCTGGGGACAGGGGAAAATTCGGTACTTC; cdr3_aa: CAWGQGKIRYF
clone_size: .; d_call: .; v_call: TRBV5-1; j_call: TRBJ2-2; cdr3_nt: TGCGCCAGCGGGAATTCGGGACATCTTAGACAAGGGGAGCTGTTTTTT; cdr3_aa: CASGNSGHLRQGELFF
clone_size: .; d_call: .; v_call: TRBV11-2; j_call: TRBJ2-5; cdr3_nt: TGTGCCACCACGGCAGGGAACCAAGAGACCCAGTACTTC; cdr3_aa: CATTAGNQETQYF
clone_size: .; d_call: .; v_call: TRBV7-9; j_call: TRBJ2-1; cdr3_nt: TGTGCCAGCAGCTACAATGAGCAGTTCTTC; cdr3_aa: CASSYNEQFF
clone_size: .; d_call: .; v_call: TRBV27; j_call: TRBJ2-5; cdr3_nt: TGTGCCAGCAGTTCTCTCGGACAGGCCGGGGGAAAAGAGACCCAGTACTTC; cdr3_aa: CASSSLGQAGGKETQYF
clone_size: .; d_call: .; v_call: TRBV13; j_call: TRBJ1-2; cdr3_nt: TGTGCCAGCAGCTTAAATCCCAGGGCCCCCGGGGGCTACACCTTC; cdr3_aa: CASSLNPRAPGGYTF
clone_size: .; d_call: TRBD2; v_call: TRBV5-4; j_call: TRBJ2-3; cdr3_nt: TGTGCCAGCAGAGGCGGGGGGGCTGGTACAGATACGCAGTATTTT; cdr3_aa: CASRGGGAGTDTQYF
clone_size: .; d_call: .; v_call: TRBV6-1; j_call: TRBJ1-6; cdr3_nt: TGTGCCAGCAGTGAAGCGTTTCCAGGGAGTTATAATTCACCCCTCCACTTT; cdr3_aa: CASSEAFPGSYNSPLHF
clone_size: .; d_call: TRBD1; v_call: TRBV6-4; j_call: TRBJ1-2; cdr3_nt: TGTGCCAGCAGTGAGACAGGGAAGCCCCTGGATGGCTACACCTTC; cdr3_aa: CASSETGKPLDGYTF
clone_size: .; d_call: .; v_call: TRBV19; j_call: TRBJ1-1; cdr3_nt: TGTGCCAGTAGTAAGTGGGCAGCCCCGAACACTGAAGCTTTCTTT; cdr3_aa: CASSKWAAPNTEAFF
clone_size: .; d_call: TRBD2; v_call: TRBV7-2; j_call: TRBJ2-1; cdr3_nt: TGTGCCAGCAGCTTATACCCTGGGGCTAGCGGGGGCAATGAGCAGTTCTTC; cdr3_aa: CASSLYPGASGGNEQFF
clone_size: .; d_call: .; v_call: TRBV18; j_call: TRBJ1-6; cdr3_nt: TGTGCCAGCTCACCGGGAGTGAGCTCCTATAATTCACCCCTCCACTTT; cdr3_aa: CASSPGVSSYNSPLHF
clone_size: .; d_call: TRBD1; v_call: TRBV15; j_call: TRBJ1-1; cdr3_nt: TGTGCCACCAGCAGGTTGAGGGGGCGCCTCACTGAAGCTTTCTTT; cdr3_aa: CATSRLRGRLTEAFF
clone_size: .; d_call: .; v_call: TRBV20-1; j_call: TRBJ1-1; cdr3_nt: TGCAGTGCGGGAGTGGGGGCTTTCTTT; cdr3_aa: CSAGVGAFF
clone_size: .; d_call: TRBD1; v_call: TRBV9; j_call: TRBJ1-2; cdr3_nt: TGTGCCAGCAGCGTAGACAGGGGGTATGGCTACACCTTC; cdr3_aa: CASSVDRGYGYTF
clone_size: .; d_call: .; v_call: TRBV7-9; j_call: TRBJ2-2; cdr3_nt: TGTGCCAGCAGCTTGGGCCCCGGGGAGCTGTTTTTT; cdr3_aa: CASSLGPGELFF